This TCR beta chain appears in the sequencing data of a study of T-cell reconstitution after alpha-beta-depleted transplantation in children. The TCRbeta library was prepared with unique molecular identifiers. MiXCR, applied by TCRdb to the PCR reads, yields one record per CDR3 protein. The table has some 390,000 distinct CDR3 sequences, roughly 22% seen once. This clonotype was counted a few times. The germline CDR1 and CDR2 sequences are SGHRS and YFSETQ. With V trimmed by 2 bases and J by 5 bases, 2 bases remained unmatched. The CDR3 runs 14 residues. The genes are TRBV5-1 and TRBJ2-1; 9 nucleotides match TRBD1. This TCR derives from a human donor who donated a stem cell graft to a child with acute myeloid leukemia. Sequences were derived from PBMCs from the stem cell graft donor, sampled from the stem cell graft. The CDR3 region is CASSFGQGNNEQFF. CDR3 nucleotides: TGCGCCAGCAGCTTCGGACAGGGGAACAATGAGCAGTTCTTC.